The 9 T cell receptor beta chains presented below share a single source sample, sequenced in a study of T cell changes during pregnancy in multiple sclerosis. This table comes from immunoSEQ multiplex PCR, and its TCRdb copy is limited to in-frame clones, with some not included. The table records about 110,000 clones, 85% to 95% of them present only once. This specimen consisted of peripheral blood, obtained after pregnancy. These receptors all stem from a female donor with multiple sclerosis, enrolled in a pregnancy study.

The V gene is TRBV5-1, the J gene TRBJ2-7, with 8 bases lining up with TRBD1. V shed 4 bases, J shed 5 bases, and the junction held 11 bases outside the gene matches. Germline CDR1 SGHRS, CDR2 YFSETQ. This CDR3 comprises 15 residues. The CDR3 sequence: CASSPSDRVIDEQYF. CDR3 in DNA: TGCGCCAGCAGCCCTTCGGACAGGGTGATCGACGAGCAGTACTTC.

The chain carries TRBV9 and TRBJ2-1, with TRBD2 matching over 11 bases. V was clipped by 3 bases and J by 8 bases; unmatched bases: 13. CDR3 length: 17 amino acids. Germline CDR1 and CDR2: SGDLS and YYNGEE. The CDR3 protein is CASSEMIAGGPRDEQFF. In nucleotides, the CDR3 is TGTGCCAGCAGCGAGATGATAGCGGGAGGGCCGCGGGATGAGCAGTTCTTC. The whole variable domain, filled in from reference TRBV9 and TRBJ2-1, reads DSGVTQTPKHLITATGQRVTLRCSPRSGDLSVYWYQQSLDQGLQFLIQYYNGEERAKGNILERFSAQQFPDLHSELNLSSLELGDSALYFCASSEMIAGGPRDEQFFGPGTRLTVL.

This clone has only one observation. The genes are TRBV10-3 and TRBJ1-2; 9 bases align to TRBD1. The CDR3 extends over 14 amino acids. Germline V gene sequence: CDR1 ENHRY, CDR2 SYGVKD. V shed 3 bases and J 8 bases; nucleotides not matched to a gene: 7. The CDR3 nucleotides are TGTGCCATCAGTGAACGGACAGGGGTGGGGGGCTACACCTTC. It codes for CAISERTGVGGYTF.

This rearrangement joins TRBV5-1 to TRBJ2-1, with TRBD2 matching over 13 bases. Germline CDR1 is SGHRS and CDR2 is YFSETQ. This CDR3 has 14 amino acids. V lost 4 bases to trimming and J lost 7 bases; unmatched junction nucleotides: 2. CDR3 sequence: CASSVGLAGNEQFF. The CDR3 bases are TGCGCCAGCAGCGTGGGACTAGCGGGGAATGAGCAGTTCTTC.

CDR3 sequence (DNA): TGTGCCAGCAGTGTCCGGGACGGGGGAAACTATGGCTACACCTTC. As protein: CASSVRDGGNYGYTF. The chain is built from TRBV6-4 and TRBJ1-2, with TRBD1 as a possible D gene (5 bases). CDR3 size: 15 residues. Germline V gene lookup returns CDR1 MRHNA and CDR2 SNTAGT. Trimming left V 4 bases short and J 2 bases short, with 14 bases between.

This rearrangement joins TRBV18 to TRBJ1-4; tentatively, D is TRBD1 (6 bases). Germline V gives CDR1 KGHSH, CDR2 LQKENI. The CDR3 extends over 15 amino acids. Deletions cut 0 bases from V and 8 bases from J, with 13 bases between. This CDR3 reads CASSPPSGQGEKLFF. The CDR3 coding sequence is TGTGCCAGCTCACCACCATCGGGGCAGGGGGAAAAACTGTTTTTT.

V is TRBV9 and J is TRBJ1-1; no definite D call. V shed 0 bases and J shed 4 bases, with 13 bases lying between them. Germline values: CDR1 SGDLS, CDR2 YYNGEE. The CDR3 is 15 amino acids. The CDR3 protein is CASSVAGQFFTEAFF. In DNA, the CDR3 is TGTGCCAGCAGCGTAGCCGGTCAATTTTTCACTGAAGCTTTCTTT.

The chain uses TRBV18 and TRBJ2-7; 10 bases match TRBD1. The CDR3 runs 15 residues. Germline CDR1 KGHSH, CDR2 LQKENI. The V segment lost 4 bases and the J segment 2 bases; nucleotides outside the gene matches: 5. CDR3 coding DNA: TGTGCCAGCTCACTAACCGGGACAGGGGCCTACGAGCAGTACTTC. Translating gives CASSLTGTGAYEQYF.

The rearrangement uses TRBV19 and TRBJ1-2, with TRBD1 identical over 11 bases. Trimming removed 5 bases from V and 7 bases from J; junction bases left unmatched: 9. CDR1 is LNHDA and CDR2 is SQIVND in the germline V gene (reference sequence). This CDR3 is 15 amino acids long. The CDR3 here is CASSLASGQGAGYTF. The CDR3 DNA sequence: TGTGCCAGTAGTTTGGCCTCTGGACAGGGGGCTGGCTACACCTTC.